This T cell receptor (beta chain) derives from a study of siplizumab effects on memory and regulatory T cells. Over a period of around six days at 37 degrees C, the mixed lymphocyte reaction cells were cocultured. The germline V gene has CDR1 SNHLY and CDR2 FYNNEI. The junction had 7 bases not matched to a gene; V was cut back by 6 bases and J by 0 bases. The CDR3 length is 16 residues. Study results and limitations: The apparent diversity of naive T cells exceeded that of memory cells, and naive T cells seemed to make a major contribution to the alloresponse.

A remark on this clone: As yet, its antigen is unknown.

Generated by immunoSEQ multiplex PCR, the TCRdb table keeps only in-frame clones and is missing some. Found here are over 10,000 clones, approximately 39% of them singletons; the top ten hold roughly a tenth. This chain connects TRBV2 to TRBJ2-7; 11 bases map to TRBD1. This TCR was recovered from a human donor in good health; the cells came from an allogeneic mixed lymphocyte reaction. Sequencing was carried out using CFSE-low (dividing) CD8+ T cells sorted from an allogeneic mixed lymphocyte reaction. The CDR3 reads CASSDGTGGFSYEQYF. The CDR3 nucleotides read TGTGCCAGCAGCGACGGGACAGGGGGATTCTCCTACGAGCAGTACTTC.